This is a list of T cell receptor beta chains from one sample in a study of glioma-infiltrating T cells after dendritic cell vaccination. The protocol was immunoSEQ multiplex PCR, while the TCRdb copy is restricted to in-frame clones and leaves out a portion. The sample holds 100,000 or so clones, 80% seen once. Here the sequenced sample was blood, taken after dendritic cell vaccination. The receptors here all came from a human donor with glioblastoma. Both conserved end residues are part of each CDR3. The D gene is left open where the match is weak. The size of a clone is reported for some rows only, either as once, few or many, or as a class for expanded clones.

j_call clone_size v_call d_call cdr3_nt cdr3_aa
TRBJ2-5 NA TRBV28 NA TGTGCCAGCAGAAGACTAGTTAGAGAGACCCAGTACTTC CASRRLVRETQYF
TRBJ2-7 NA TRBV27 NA TGTGCCAGCAGTTTGTGGGGGGGCCGTAACTCTCGGGAGCAGTACTTC CASSLWGGRNSREQYF
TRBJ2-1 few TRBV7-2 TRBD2 TGTGCCAGCAGACGACGTCCGGGACTAGCGATAAGTGAGCAGTTCTTC CASRRRPGLAISEQFF
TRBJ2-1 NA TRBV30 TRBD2 TGTGCCTGGTCCCGGGGTAGTAGCGGGGGGGCGGAAGAGCAGTTCTTC CAWSRGSSGGAEEQFF
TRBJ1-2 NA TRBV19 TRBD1 TGTGCCAGTTTAGGGGGCGCGGATGGCTACACCTTC CASLGGADGYTF
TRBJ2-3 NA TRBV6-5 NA TGTGCCAGCAGTTCCACAGGGAGCACAGATACGCAGTATTTT CASSSTGSTDTQYF
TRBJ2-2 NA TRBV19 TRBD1 TGTGCCAGTAGTATGAGGGGGCCTGGCGGGGAGCTGTTTTTT CASSMRGPGGELFF
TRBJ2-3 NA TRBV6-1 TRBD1 TGTGCCAGCACTCTGGACAGGGTTTACACAGATACGCAGTATTTT CASTLDRVYTDTQYF
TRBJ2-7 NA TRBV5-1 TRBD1 TGCGCCAGCAGCACCCGGACAGGGGGATACGAGCAGTACTTC CASSTRTGGYEQYF
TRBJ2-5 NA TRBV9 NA TGTGCCAGCAGCGTAGCGGGGCGGGACGAGACCCAGTACTTC CASSVAGRDETQYF
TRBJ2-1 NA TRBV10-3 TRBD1 TGTGCCATCAGTGAGCAAAAGGGGGCAAGTGAGCAGTTCTTC CAISEQKGASEQFF
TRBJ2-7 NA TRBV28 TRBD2 TGTGCCAGCAGGCCCGGGACTAACAGGTACGAGCAGTACTTC CASRPGTNRYEQYF
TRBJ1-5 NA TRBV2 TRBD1 TGTGCCAGCAGTGAGACAGGGGGAACCCATCAGCCCCAGCATTTT CASSETGGTHQPQHF
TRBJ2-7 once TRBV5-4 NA TGTGCCAGCAGCTTCCTTCCGGGGGTTAACCTATACGAGCAGTACTTC CASSFLPGVNLYEQYF
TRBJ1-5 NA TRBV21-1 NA TGTGCCAGCAGCAAACGCCCGAGGAGGGGGGGATATAGCAATCAGCCCCAGCATTTT CASSKRPRRGGYSNQPQHF